This paragraph reports one TCR beta chain. The length of the CDR3 is 15 residues. Germline values: CDR1 SGHNT, CDR2 YYREEE (reference sequence). V lost 5 bases, J lost 2 bases, and 14 bases lay in between. This specimen comes from a study of cytomegalovirus exposure and HLA in healthy donors. The PCR used 60 Vbeta and 13 Jbeta primers. In the original processing: A follow-up analysis tallied around 80 million unique TCR beta chains, 9 million to 11 million shared. Sequencing was performed with immunoSEQ multiplex PCR; in TCRdb, only in-frame clones are kept and a portion is missing. V and J calls and clone size are given by that table; D and trimming were obtained from the DNA. Seen here are some 150,000 clones, about 82% observed once, and the top ten hold approximately 0.8%.

This TCR derives from a woman younger than 30 in good health and CMV-seronegative. The sample taken for sequencing was PBMCs. This rearrangement joins TRBV5-4 to TRBJ2-1, with D possibly TRBD2 on 6 matching bases. DNA for the CDR3: TGTGCCAGCAGGTTCATGGGGGGAGCCTACAATGAGCAGTTCTTC. Its protein product is CASRFMGGAYNEQFF.